Shown below are 24 T cell receptor beta chains from a single sample sequenced in a study of post-analysis software for immune sequencing data. Findings and limits, study-wide: Controls showed lower frequencies than patients for roughly 5 TRBV segments, and TRBV5-6, TRBV5-1 and TRBV20-1 were among these.

Their cognate antigens are unknown. TCR beta libraries were prepared from cDNA with unique molecular identifiers. TCRdb called the PCR reads again in MiXCR, with one record for every CDR3 protein. The sample shows about 820,000 distinct CDR3 sequences, about 50% of them seen only once. The sample taken for sequencing was blood. The source is a girl under 18 with multiple sclerosis.

The rearrangement links TRBV29-1 to TRBJ2-7; D uncertain. Trimming took 3 bases from V and 2 from J, leaving 11 bases between them. The germline V gene encodes CDR1 SQVTM and CDR2 ANQGSEA. The CDR3 consists of 13 residues. The CDR3 is CSVETNAAYEQYF. CDR3 coding DNA: TGCAGCGTTGAGACGAATGCGGCCTACGAGCAGTACTTC.

The rearrangement uses TRBV15 and TRBJ2-7, with 10 bases aligning to TRBD2. Per germline, CDR1 LNHNV and CDR2 YYDKDF (reference sequence). The CDR3 extends over 15 amino acids. The trim removed 5 bases at V and 0 bases at J, leaving 4 bases unmatched. CDR3 sequence: CATSLGLADSYEQYF. The CDR3 DNA follows: TGTGCCACCAGCCTAGGACTAGCGGACTCCTACGAGCAGTACTTC.

J is TRBJ2-4 and V is TRBV5-1; TRBD1 matches 9 bases. The J call is in doubt because the DNA end fits TRBJ2-7 better. The CDR3 extends over 16 amino acids. Germline V CDR1 and CDR2: SGHRS, YFSETQ. The CDR3 spells CASSLEGQGLTYEQYV. Written as DNA, the CDR3 is TGCGCCAGCAGCTTGGAGGGACAGGGTCTCACCTACGAGCAGTACGTC.

The V call is TRBV11-1, the J call TRBJ2-5; 7 bases line up with TRBD1. From germline, CDR1 is SGHAT and CDR2 FQDESV (reference sequence). The CDR3 contains 14 residues. J was trimmed by 2 bases and V by 5 bases; bases with no gene match: 5. The CDR3 loop reads CASSIGTVQETQYF. In nucleotides, the CDR3 is TGTGCCAGCAGCATAGGGACAGTACAAGAGACCCAGTACTTC.

The gene calls are TRBV29-1 and TRBJ2-5; TRBD2 matches 11 bases. Germline loops: CDR1 SQVTM, CDR2 ANQGSEA. After removal of 5 bases from V and 5 bases from J, the junction contained 1 base not matched to a gene. The length of the CDR3 is 12 residues. The CDR3 DNA follows: TGCAGCGTTCTAGCGGGGGGTGAGACCCAGTACTTC. Its translation is CSVLAGGETQYF.

CDR3 sequence: CASSTPDRGNTGELFF. CDR3 bases: TGTGCCAGCAGTACACCAGACAGGGGGAACACCGGGGAGCTGTTTTTT. This rearrangement joins TRBV12-3 or TRBV12-4 to TRBJ2-2; 8 bases agree with TRBD1. V shed 5 bases, J shed 1 base, and the junction held 6 bases outside the gene matches. This CDR3 has 16 amino acids.

This CDR3 is CSVRLAYEQYF. DNA for the CDR3: TGCAGCGTTCGCCTAGCCTACGAGCAGTACTTC. The chain has TRBV29-1 and TRBJ2-7; no clear D gene. This CDR3 comprises 11 residues. The V gene's germline CDR1 is SQVTM and CDR2 ANQGSEA. Trimming pared 5 bases from V and 2 bases from J, leaving 7 bases between.

This clonotype was seen a handful of times. This sequence joins TRBV6-2 or TRBV6-3 and TRBJ2-1, with a weak D call TRBD1 (6 bases). Germline V lookup: CDR1 MNHEY, CDR2 SVGEGT. V lost 7 bases and J 2 bases, leaving 9 bases between the germline ends. CDR3 length equals 13 residues. This CDR3 is CASTRQAYNEQFF. The CDR3 region has the DNA TGTGCCAGCACCAGACAGGCCTACAATGAGCAGTTCTTC.

The chain employs TRBV20-1 and TRBJ1-4; D is uncertain. Germline CDR1 and CDR2: DFQATT and SNEGSKA (reference sequence). Trimming left V 1 base short and J 4 bases short, with 1 base between. This CDR3 has 11 residues. CDR3 in amino acids: CSARVNEKLFF. CDR3 DNA sequence: TGCAGTGCTAGAGTTAATGAAAAACTGTTTTTT.

The chain is built from TRBV7-6 and TRBJ2-3; perhaps D is TRBD1 or TRBD2 (5 bases each). Germline V CDR1 and CDR2: SGHVS, FNYEAQ. This CDR3 is 16 amino acids long. Deletions cut 5 bases from V and 1 base from J, with 16 bases between. The CDR3 spells CASSPGAPYRTDTQYF. CDR3 coding DNA: TGTGCCAGCAGCCCCGGGGCTCCCTACCGCACAGATACGCAGTATTTT.

The chain joins TRBV7-6 to TRBJ1-2; D gene unclear. The CDR3 loop spans 12 amino acids. Germline V gene lookup returns CDR1 SGHVS and CDR2 FNYEAQ. V was clipped by 7 bases and J by 7 bases, with 13 bases between them. Here the CDR3 DNA reads TGTGCCAGCACCGCCGACGGGTCTGGCTACACCTTC. Residues: CASTADGSGYTF.

This chain joins TRBV29-1 and TRBJ2-7, with D possibly TRBD1 on 6 matching bases. The CDR3 covers 12 residues. Germline V gene lookup returns CDR1 SQVTM and CDR2 ANQGSEA. With 5 bases removed from V and 0 bases from J, the gap between germline ends came to 8 bases. CDR3 bases: TGCAGCGTTCGGACAGCCTCCTACGAGCAGTACTTC. Amino acid sequence: CSVRTASYEQYF.

The J gene is TRBJ2-4, the V gene TRBV20-1; D tentatively fits TRBD1 or TRBD2 (7 bases each). This CDR3 spans 13 amino acids. Germline V gene lookup returns CDR1 DFQATT and CDR2 SNEGSKA (reference sequence). V lost 5 bases to trimming and J lost 6 bases, with 14 bases between them. The CDR3 protein is CSAPRGGGNIQYF. CDR3 in DNA: TGCAGTGCTCCCAGGGGGGGAGGAAACATTCAGTACTTC.

The chain combines TRBV29-1 with TRBJ2-7; 10 bases map to TRBD1. The CDR3 has 16 residues. CDR1 SQVTM and CDR2 ANQGSEA come from the germline V gene. V lost 4 bases, J lost 4 bases, and 13 bases stayed unmatched. The CDR3 nucleotides read TGCAGCGTTGCTGGAACCGGGACAGGGGACCCTTACGAGCAGTACTTC. The encoded protein is CSVAGTGTGDPYEQYF.

This clonotype was seen a handful of times. The chain is built from TRBV7-8 and TRBJ2-5; D may be TRBD2 (6 bases). The DNA end lines up better with TRBJ2-7; the J call may be wrong. Germline V gene sequence: CDR1 SGHVS, CDR2 FQNEAQ. This CDR3 comprises 14 residues. The CDR3 protein is CASSLGLEFYEQYF. Here the CDR3 DNA reads TGTGCCAGCAGCCTGGGACTGGAGTTCTACGAGCAGTACTTC.

The chain has TRBV10-3 and TRBJ1-2; 12 bases map to TRBD1. Germline values: CDR1 ENHRY, CDR2 SYGVKD. The V gene end was trimmed by 6 bases and the J gene end by 3 bases; junction bases not matched to a gene: 11. CDR3 size: 17 residues. CDR3: CAIRPGQGARSDYGYTF. In DNA, the CDR3 is TGTGCCATCAGGCCGGGACAGGGGGCGCGAAGCGACTATGGCTACACCTTC.

The CDR3 is CAISESGGSNEQFF. The DNA of the CDR3 is TGTGCCATCAGTGAGTCGGGCGGCAGCAATGAGCAGTTCTTC. The chain is built from TRBV10-3 and TRBJ2-1; D is unresolved. CDR1 is ENHRY and CDR2 is SYGVKD in the germline V gene. The CDR3 length is 14 residues. Trimming took off 0 bases at V and 6 bases at J, with 9 bases between the two ends.

The CDR3 coding sequence is TGTGCCAGCAGCTGGGTGCGCTTCCGGGACAGCTCCTACGAGCAGTACTTC. Translated: CASSWVRFRDSSYEQYF. The chain couples TRBV7-9 to TRBJ2-7, with 7 bases matching TRBD1. Germline assignment: CDR1 SEHNR and CDR2 FQNEAQ (reference sequence). The ends lost 4 bases at V and 0 bases at J; junction bases unmatched: 12. This CDR3 is 17 amino acids long.

This clonotype appeared a few times. The V call is TRBV5-1, the J call TRBJ2-7; D not certain. Germline CDR1 SGHRS, CDR2 YFSETQ. Between the trimmed V and J ends, which lost 4 bases and 5 bases, there was a span of 10 bases. The CDR3 is 12 amino acids. DNA for the CDR3: TGCGCCAGCAGCCTCAAGGCCGACGAGCAGTACTTC. Translating it yields CASSLKADEQYF.

V gene TRBV5-1 combines with J gene TRBJ2-7, with 8 nucleotides matching TRBD1. Per germline, CDR1 SGHRS and CDR2 YFSETQ. The CDR3 extends over 13 amino acids. The J segment lost 3 bases and the V segment lost 5 bases, leaving 4 bases of the junction unmatched. The CDR3 region is CASRATGGYEQYF. The CDR3 region has the DNA TGCGCCAGCAGGGCTACAGGGGGCTACGAGCAGTACTTC.

This chain connects TRBV20-1 to TRBJ2-5; 9 bases fit TRBD1. The CDR3 extends over 14 amino acids. CDR1 and CDR2 from the germline V gene are DFQATT and SNEGSKA (reference sequence). Germline trimming cut 8 bases from V and 1 base from J; bases unmatched to any gene: 8. The CDR3 spells CSSTGGVGQETQYF. Here the CDR3 DNA reads TGCAGTTCGACAGGGGGTGTAGGCCAAGAGACCCAGTACTTC.

There are a few counts of this clonotype. V gene TRBV7-8 combines with J gene TRBJ2-1; D not certain. CDR1 is SGHVS and CDR2 is FQNEAQ in the germline V gene. The CDR3 totals 16 residues. Between the trimmed V and J ends, which lost 5 bases and 9 bases, there was a span of 23 bases. The CDR3 bases are TGTGCCAGCAGCCCCCTGGGATGGCCGGGTGTTCGTGAGCAGTTCTTC. Its translation is CASSPLGWPGVREQFF.

V is TRBV6-2 or TRBV6-3 and J is TRBJ1-5; 7 bases fit TRBD1. J lost 6 bases, V lost 0 bases, and 8 bases had no gene match. Germline CDR1 reads MNHEY; CDR2 reads SVGEGT. This CDR3 region has 16 residues. CDR3: CASSYSRSTGSQPQHF. As DNA, the CDR3 is TGTGCCAGCAGTTACTCGAGATCGACAGGGAGTCAGCCCCAGCATTTT.

This clonotype occurred a few times. The chain employs TRBV25-1 and TRBJ2-1; 12 positions match TRBD2. The CDR3 runs 14 residues. V gave up 5 bases and J gave up 10 bases; unmatched junction bases: 6. CDR1 is MGHDK, CDR2 SYGVNS, per germline. The CDR3: CASSRPSGRGEQFF. The CDR3 DNA reads TGTGCCAGCAGTAGGCCTAGCGGGAGGGGCGAGCAGTTCTTC.